Many counts were recorded for the clone carrying this T cell receptor beta chain. No antigen is known for it. The CDR3 loop spans 13 amino acids. Germline CDR1 is SQVTM and CDR2 is ANQGSEA. V lost 5 bases and J lost 2, with 13 bases in between. It was by quantitative 5'-RACE with molecular barcodes that TCR beta libraries were made. TCRdb re-called the 5' RACE reads with MiXCR, one entry per CDR3 protein. The sample lists around 300,000 distinct CDR3 sequences, 20% seen once, with about 3.5% in the top ten. The data were taken from a study of CD8 T cells in ankylosing spondylitis. Study-level findings and limits: What appeared characteristic of ankylosing spondylitis blood was a TCR beta motif of fewer than ten highly homologous variants. Before this, some motif variants had been reported in reactive arthritis synovial fluid and blood. Clones linked to disease, bearing a CD8+ phenotype, were relatively rare in peripheral blood.

The chain employs TRBV29-1 and TRBJ2-7; D is undetermined. The sequencing sample was made of blood, either unsorted or a sorted T cell fraction (not recorded which). This receptor was taken from a female donor with ankylosing spondylitis or in good health (not recorded which). DNA for the CDR3: TGCAGCGTTAGAACAGATTCTCCCTACGAGCAGTACTTC. Its protein product is CSVRTDSPYEQYF.